Listed here are 16 T cell receptor beta chains from one sample, sequenced in a study of blood T cell repertoires in COVID-19. The protocol was immunoSEQ multiplex PCR, while the TCRdb copy is restricted to in-frame clones and leaves out a portion. The sample gives 130,000 to 150,000 clones, 88% of which show up once; 1.2% is in the top ten. Sequenced material: PBMCs or T cells enriched from blood (not recorded which). The receptor source for this set is a woman under 40 with acute COVID-19.

Only one count was recorded for this clone. V and J are TRBV6-1 and TRBJ1-5; 9 bases agree with TRBD1. V lost 2 bases, J lost 5 bases, and 7 bases stayed unmatched. This CDR3 comprises 16 residues. Germline values: CDR1 MNHNS, CDR2 SASEGT. In nucleotides, the CDR3 is TGTGCCAGCAGTGAATCTGTGGGACAGGGATATCAGCCCCAGCATTTT. It codes for CASSESVGQGYQPQHF.

The chain carries TRBV18 and TRBJ2-2; the match to TRBD1 covers 10 bases. With 3 bases clipped from V and 0 bases from J, the junction kept 4 bases outside the gene matches. The length of the CDR3 is 17 residues. Germline CDR1 is KGHSH and CDR2 is LQKENI. Here the CDR3 reads CASSPDGQGANTGELFF. The CDR3 DNA sequence: TGTGCCAGCTCACCTGACGGACAGGGGGCGAACACCGGGGAGCTGTTTTTT.

The chain links TRBV3-1 (or the pseudogene TRBV3-2) to TRBJ2-5; 8 bases match TRBD1. Per the germline V gene, CDR1 is LGHDT and CDR2 is YNNKEL (reference sequence). V dropped 2 bases and J dropped 2; count of bases not matched to a gene: 4. CDR3 size: 15 residues. CDR3 region: CASSQRTGWQETQYF. As DNA, the CDR3 is TGTGCCAGCAGCCAAAGGACAGGGTGGCAAGAGACCCAGTACTTC.

The rearrangement joins TRBV5-6 to TRBJ2-7; D possibly corresponds to TRBD1 (6 bases). Per germline, CDR1 SGHDT and CDR2 YYEEEE. The CDR3 loop spans 14 amino acids. Trimming pared 4 bases from V and 2 bases from J, leaving 13 bases between. DNA for the CDR3: TGTGCCAGCAGCCCCGACAGGTCCCCCTACGAGCAGTACTTC. Its translation: CASSPDRSPYEQYF.

This clone appeared once. This chain connects TRBV6-2 or TRBV6-3 to TRBJ2-1; perhaps TRBD2 as D (6 bases). From germline, CDR1 is MNHEY and CDR2 SVGEGT. CDR3 length: 13 residues. The V and J ends lost 0 bases and 10 bases respectively, with 10 bases between them. The CDR3 bases are TGTGCCAGCAGTTACTCGGAGGGTGGCGAGCAGTTCTTC. Its protein product is CASSYSEGGEQFF.

The CDR3 region is CASSLGFSAEAFF. The CDR3 DNA follows: TGTGCCAGCAGCCTCGGTTTTTCGGCTGAAGCTTTCTTT. This sequence joins TRBV7-2 and TRBJ1-1; D not resolved. The germline gives CDR1 SGHTA, CDR2 FQGNSA. The CDR3 totals 13 residues. Trimming pared 5 bases from V and 6 bases from J, leaving 13 bases between.

This chain uses TRBV19 with TRBJ2-1, with D unclear. This CDR3 region has 13 residues. Trimming took 2 bases from V and 4 from J, leaving 6 bases between them. CDR1 is LNHDA, CDR2 SQIVND, per germline (reference sequence). In DNA form, the CDR3 reads TGTGCCAGTAGTATACAGGTATACAATGAGCAGTTCTTC. Translation gives CASSIQVYNEQFF.

J is TRBJ1-3 and V is TRBV10-3; tentative D call: TRBD1 (5 bases). The CDR3 length is 14 residues. With 4 bases removed from V and 2 bases from J, the gap between germline ends came to 9 bases. Per germline, CDR1 ENHRY and CDR2 SYGVKD. This CDR3 is CAISGQSPGNTIYF. The CDR3 bases are TGTGCCATCAGTGGACAGTCTCCTGGAAACACCATATATTTT.

This sequence joins TRBV5-1 and TRBJ2-7; D is possibly TRBD2 (7 bases). From germline, CDR1 is SGHRS and CDR2 YFSETQ. The CDR3 extends over 14 amino acids. The ends were cut back, 6 bases at V and 5 bases at J, with 18 bases in the middle. In DNA, the CDR3 is TGCGCCAGCACCCTTGGGGGGGCTTACGACGAGCAGTACTTC. This sequence encodes CASTLGGAYDEQYF.

The chain joins TRBV3-1 (or the pseudogene TRBV3-2) to TRBJ2-1; D is unresolved. Germline V gene sequence: CDR1 LGHDT, CDR2 YNNKEL (reference sequence). The CDR3 covers 13 residues. The V and J ends lost 2 bases and 2 bases respectively, with 4 bases between them. The CDR3 DNA sequence: TGTGCCAGCAGCCAACTAGCCTACAATGAGCAGTTCTTC. Its protein product is CASSQLAYNEQFF.

The sample holds one count of this clone. The J gene is TRBJ1-1, the V gene TRBV4-3; D is unresolved. Germline V gene sequence: CDR1 LGHNA, CDR2 YSLEER. Deletions cut 0 bases from V and 3 bases from J, with 8 bases between. The CDR3 runs to 14 residues. CDR3 sequence reads: CASSQDIGDTEAFF. In nucleotides, the CDR3 is TGCGCCAGCAGCCAAGATATCGGTGACACTGAAGCTTTCTTT.

This sequence joins TRBV3-1 (or the pseudogene TRBV3-2) and TRBJ2-5, with D perhaps matching TRBD2 (5 bases). The CDR3 is made up of 14 amino acids. V lost 5 bases, J lost 7 bases, and 17 bases lay in between. Per the germline V gene, CDR1 is LGHDT and CDR2 is YNNKEL (reference sequence). The chain's CDR3 is CASSATGSSGTQYF. The CDR3 DNA is TGTGCCAGCAGCGCCACGGGGTCTAGTGGGACCCAGTACTTC.

This clone has just a few counts. This chain joins TRBV28 and TRBJ2-2; 7 nucleotides align to TRBD1. CDR3 length: 16 amino acids. Germline assignment: CDR1 MDHEN and CDR2 SYDVKM. V gave up 4 bases and J gave up 1 base; unmatched junction bases: 6. The CDR3 protein is CASSSPGGENTGELFF. In DNA, the CDR3 is TGTGCCAGCAGTTCACCAGGGGGAGAGAACACCGGGGAGCTGTTTTTT. The full variable domain, rest sourced from reference TRBV28 and TRBJ2-2, is DVKVTQSSRYLVKRTGEKVFLECVQDMDHENMFWYRQDPGLGLRLIYFSYDVKMKEKGDIPEGYSVSREKKERFSLILESASTNQTSMYLCASSSPGGENTGELFFGEGSRLTVL.

The chain has TRBV28 and TRBJ1-1; 7 bases agree with TRBD1. J was trimmed by 3 bases and V by 6 bases; bases with no gene match: 4. Per germline, CDR1 MDHEN and CDR2 SYDVKM. The CDR3 covers 13 residues. The CDR3 DNA reads as TGTGCCAGCAGACCGCAGGGGGACACTGAAGCTTTCTTT. This translates into CASRPQGDTEAFF.

The chain combines TRBV7-2 with TRBJ2-1, with 9 nucleotides matching TRBD2. The trim removed 5 bases at V and 3 bases at J, leaving 5 bases unmatched. Germline V CDR1 and CDR2: SGHTA, FQGNSA. CDR3 size: 15 residues. CDR3 sequence: CASSQRTSDYNEQFF. In DNA form, the CDR3 reads TGTGCCAGCAGCCAACGGACTAGCGACTACAATGAGCAGTTCTTC.

The chain is built from TRBV5-1 and TRBJ1-5, with 10 positions matching TRBD1. After removal of 4 bases from V and 9 bases from J, the junction contained 7 bases not matched to a gene. The germline V gene encodes CDR1 SGHRS and CDR2 YFSETQ. There are 14 residues in the CDR3. Written as DNA, the CDR3 is TGCGCCAGCAGCCTCGGGACAGGGGAAGGGCCCCAGCATTTT. As protein: CASSLGTGEGPQHF.